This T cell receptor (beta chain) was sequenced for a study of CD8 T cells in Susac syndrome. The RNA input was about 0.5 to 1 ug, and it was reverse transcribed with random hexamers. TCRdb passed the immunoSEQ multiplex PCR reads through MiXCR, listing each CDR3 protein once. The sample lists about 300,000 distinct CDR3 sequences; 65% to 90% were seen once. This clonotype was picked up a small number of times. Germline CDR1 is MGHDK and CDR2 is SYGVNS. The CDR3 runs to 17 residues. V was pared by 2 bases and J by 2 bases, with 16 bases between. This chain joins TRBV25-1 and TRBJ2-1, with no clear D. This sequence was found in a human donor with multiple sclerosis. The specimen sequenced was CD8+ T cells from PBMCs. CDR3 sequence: CASSEQGIRFTYNEQFF. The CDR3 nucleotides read TGTGCCAGCAGTGAACAAGGGATTCGGTTCACCTACAATGAGCAGTTCTTC. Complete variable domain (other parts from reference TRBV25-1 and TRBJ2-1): EADIYQTPRYLVIGTGKKITLECSQTMGHDKMYWYQQDPGMELHLIHYSYGVNSTEKGDLSSESTVSRIRTEHFPLTLESARPSHTSQYLCASSEQGIRFTYNEQFFGPGTRLTVL.